This TCR beta chain was sequenced for a study of HIV-infected patients and healthy controls. Whole-study findings and limits: Size-matching overweighted rare events from HIV-infected data when comparing patients with controls.

Around 530 ng RNA was reverse transcribed with alpha and beta constant-region primers. Alpha and beta chain libraries were made separately by chain-specific third strand synthesis with multiplexing indices. TCRdb reprocessed the 5' RACE reads with MiXCR, giving one entry per CDR3 protein. The table lists approximately 11,000 distinct CDR3 sequences, just over 5% of them singletons, with 3% to 4.5% in the top ten. This clonotype was counted at least ten times. What it recognizes is unknown. No cell fractionation was done, so the repertoire covers all unsorted peripheral blood T cells. CDR1 is SQVTM and CDR2 is ANQGSEA in the germline V gene. The CDR3 runs 13 residues.

The TCR was taken from an adult in good health. Specimen: blood. The chain joins TRBV29-1 to TRBJ2-5; D is ambiguous. This CDR3 is CTSQDVPLETQYF. The CDR3 DNA follows: TGCACCTCCCAGGATGTCCCGCTGGAGACCCAGTACTTC.